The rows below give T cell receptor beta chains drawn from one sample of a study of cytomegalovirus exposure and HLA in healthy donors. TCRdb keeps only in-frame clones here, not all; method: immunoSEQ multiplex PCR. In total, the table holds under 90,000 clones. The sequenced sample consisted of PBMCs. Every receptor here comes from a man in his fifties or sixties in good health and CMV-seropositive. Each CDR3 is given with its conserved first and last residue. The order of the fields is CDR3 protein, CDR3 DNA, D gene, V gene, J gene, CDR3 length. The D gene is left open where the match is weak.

CDR3aa: CASSLSLASPNEQFF
CDR3nt: TGTGCCAGCAGCTTAAGTCTAGCGAGCCCCAATGAGCAGTTCTTC
d_gene: .
v_gene: TRBV11-3
j_gene: TRBJ2-1
len: 15

CDR3aa: CARSRDRYAEAFF
CDR3nt: TGTGCCAGAAGCCGTGACAGGTACGCTGAAGCTTTCTTT
d_gene: .
v_gene: TRBV5-3
j_gene: TRBJ1-1
len: 13

CDR3aa: CASSLTQLTGDEQFF
CDR3nt: TGTGCCAGCAGCTTAACTCAATTGACGGGGGATGAGCAGTTCTTC
d_gene: .
v_gene: TRBV7-7
j_gene: TRBJ2-1
len: 15

CDR3aa: CASTPLGRQNTEAFF
CDR3nt: TGTGCCAGCACCCCCTTGGGCCGGCAGAACACTGAAGCTTTCTTT
d_gene: .
v_gene: TRBV9
j_gene: TRBJ1-1
len: 15

CDR3aa: CASSPGTGMNTEAFF
CDR3nt: TGTGCCAGCAGCCCCGGGACAGGGATGAACACTGAAGCTTTCTTT
d_gene: TRBD1
v_gene: TRBV7-2
j_gene: TRBJ1-1
len: 15

CDR3aa: CASSLGQGSYGYTF
CDR3nt: TGTGCCAGCAGCTTGGGGCAGGGTAGCTATGGCTACACCTTC
d_gene: .
v_gene: TRBV7-9
j_gene: TRBJ1-2
len: 14

CDR3aa: CASSRPTDPGSGNTIYF
CDR3nt: TGTGCCAGCAGCCGTCCGACAGACCCTGGCTCTGGAAACACCATATATTTT
d_gene: .
v_gene: TRBV5-6
j_gene: TRBJ1-3
len: 17

CDR3aa: CASKGGTEAFF
CDR3nt: TGTGCCAGCAAAGGAGGCACTGAAGCTTTCTTT
d_gene: .
v_gene: TRBV2
j_gene: TRBJ1-1
len: 11

CDR3aa: CAWGDGGYTF
CDR3nt: TGTGCCTGGGGCGACGGGGGCTACACCTTC
d_gene: .
v_gene: TRBV30
j_gene: TRBJ1-2
len: 10

CDR3aa: CAIRGHQNMNTEAFF
CDR3nt: TGTGCCATCAGGGGACACCAGAACATGAACACTGAAGCTTTCTTT
d_gene: .
v_gene: TRBV10-3
j_gene: TRBJ1-1
len: 15

CDR3aa: CASSQETGTAYGYTF
CDR3nt: TGCGCCAGCAGCCAAGAAACCGGGACAGCATATGGCTACACCTTC
d_gene: TRBD1
v_gene: TRBV4-1
j_gene: TRBJ1-2
len: 15

CDR3aa: CASSLDRGLDEAFF
CDR3nt: TGCGCCAGCAGCTTAGACAGGGGGCTGGATGAAGCTTTCTTT
d_gene: TRBD1
v_gene: TRBV5-1
j_gene: TRBJ1-1
len: 14

CDR3aa: CASSLNRGNTEAFF
CDR3nt: TGCGCCAGCAGCTTGAACAGGGGGAACACTGAAGCTTTCTTT
d_gene: TRBD1
v_gene: TRBV5-1
j_gene: TRBJ1-1
len: 14

CDR3aa: CASGPQGAEYGYTF
CDR3nt: TGTGCCAGCGGTCCACAGGGGGCGGAATATGGCTACACCTTC
d_gene: TRBD1
v_gene: TRBV7-8
j_gene: TRBJ1-2
len: 14

CDR3aa: CASSLPGRGNEQFF
CDR3nt: TGTGCCAGCAGCTTACCGGGTCGAGGGAATGAGCAGTTCTTC
d_gene: .
v_gene: TRBV5-6
j_gene: TRBJ2-1
len: 14

CDR3aa: CASGTPNQPQHF
CDR3nt: TGTGCCAGCGGGACACCCAATCAGCCCCAGCATTTT
d_gene: .
v_gene: TRBV28
j_gene: TRBJ1-5
len: 12

CDR3aa: CASSLWTGDTGELFF
CDR3nt: TGTGCCAGCTCACTCTGGACAGGAGACACCGGGGAGCTGTTTTTT
d_gene: TRBD1
v_gene: TRBV18
j_gene: TRBJ2-2
len: 15

CDR3aa: CASSWGLAGALGGELFF
CDR3nt: TGTGCCAGCAGCTGGGGACTAGCGGGGGCCCTCGGGGGGGAGCTGTTTTTT
d_gene: TRBD2
v_gene: TRBV7-2
j_gene: TRBJ2-2
len: 17

CDR3aa: CAISDRVLGQPQHF
CDR3nt: TGTGCCATTTCCGACAGGGTGCTGGGTCAGCCCCAGCATTTT
d_gene: TRBD1
v_gene: TRBV19
j_gene: TRBJ1-5
len: 14

CDR3aa: CASSLARGGPYEQYF
CDR3nt: TGTGCCAGCAGCTTAGCGCGCGGGGGGCCCTACGAGCAGTACTTC
d_gene: TRBD2
v_gene: TRBV7-9
j_gene: TRBJ2-7
len: 15

CDR3aa: CASSEAGRENYGYTF
CDR3nt: TGTGCCAGCAGTGAAGCTGGAAGGGAGAACTATGGCTACACCTTC
d_gene: .
v_gene: TRBV6-1
j_gene: TRBJ1-2
len: 15

CDR3aa: CASSERRVETEAFF
CDR3nt: TGTGCCAGCAGTGAGAGGAGGGTGGAGACTGAAGCTTTCTTT
d_gene: .
v_gene: TRBV2
j_gene: TRBJ1-1
len: 14

CDR3aa: CASSLIAGANYGYTF
CDR3nt: TGCGCCAGCAGCTTGATTGCAGGGGCTAACTATGGCTACACCTTC
d_gene: .
v_gene: TRBV5-1
j_gene: TRBJ1-2
len: 15

CDR3aa: CASSSPQETQYF
CDR3nt: TGTGCCAGCAGCTCTCCCCAAGAGACCCAGTACTTC
d_gene: .
v_gene: TRBV5-4
j_gene: TRBJ2-5
len: 12

CDR3aa: CATSRDERGGDTQYF
CDR3nt: TGTGCCACCAGCAGAGATGAGAGGGGGGGAGATACGCAGTATTTT
d_gene: .
v_gene: TRBV15
j_gene: TRBJ2-3
len: 15

CDR3aa: CASSFKGQGTEAFF
CDR3nt: TGCGCCAGCAGCTTTAAGGGGCAAGGCACTGAAGCTTTCTTT
d_gene: .
v_gene: TRBV5-1
j_gene: TRBJ1-1
len: 14

CDR3aa: CASVRSTGKGYTF
CDR3nt: TGTGCCAGTGTTCGATCCACAGGGAAGGGCTACACCTTC
d_gene: .
v_gene: TRBV19
j_gene: TRBJ1-2
len: 13

CDR3aa: CASRPRTGYEQYF
CDR3nt: TGTGCCAGCAGACCGAGAACGGGGTACGAGCAGTACTTC
d_gene: .
v_gene: TRBV27
j_gene: TRBJ2-7
len: 13

CDR3aa: CASTRLPGTGVGYTF
CDR3nt: TGTGCCAGCACTCGGCTACCCGGGACAGGGGTAGGCTACACCTTC
d_gene: TRBD1
v_gene: TRBV2
j_gene: TRBJ1-2
len: 15

CDR3aa: CASSEGPPGGQESQYF
CDR3nt: TGTGCCAGCAGTGAAGGACCCCCAGGGGGCCAAGAGTCCCAGTACTTC
d_gene: TRBD1
v_gene: TRBV6-1
j_gene: TRBJ2-5
len: 16

CDR3aa: CATSIPGQGAGTEAFF
CDR3nt: TGTGCCACCAGCATTCCGGGACAGGGGGCTGGAACTGAAGCTTTCTTT
d_gene: TRBD1
v_gene: TRBV15
j_gene: TRBJ1-1
len: 16

CDR3aa: CATSKLEGLAVSTDTQYF
CDR3nt: TGTGCCACTAGCAAGTTGGAGGGTCTAGCGGTTAGCACAGATACGCAGTATTTT
d_gene: TRBD2
v_gene: TRBV19
j_gene: TRBJ2-3
len: 18

CDR3aa: CSVATGYVNEQFF
CDR3nt: TGCAGCGTTGCTACAGGGTATGTCAATGAGCAGTTCTTC
d_gene: .
v_gene: TRBV29-1
j_gene: TRBJ2-1
len: 13

CDR3aa: CASSRDPGDYGYTF
CDR3nt: TGTGCCAGCAGCCGCGATCCCGGGGACTATGGCTACACCTTC
d_gene: .
v_gene: TRBV6-5
j_gene: TRBJ1-2
len: 14

CDR3aa: CASSLETPGGGVLFF
CDR3nt: TGCGCCAGCAGCTTGGAGACCCCGGGGGGGGGCGTGCTGTTTTTT
d_gene: TRBD2
v_gene: TRBV5-1
j_gene: TRBJ2-2
len: 15

CDR3aa: CASSPQGTGELFF
CDR3nt: TGTGCCAGCAGTCCACAGGGCACCGGGGAGCTGTTTTTT
d_gene: .
v_gene: TRBV6-5
j_gene: TRBJ2-2
len: 13

CDR3aa: CASSPAQDRGRNQPQHF
CDR3nt: TGTGCCAGCTCACCTGCGCAGGACAGGGGCCGCAATCAGCCCCAGCATTTT
d_gene: TRBD1
v_gene: TRBV18
j_gene: TRBJ1-5
len: 17

CDR3aa: CASSVTGGWNF
CDR3nt: TGTGCCAGCAGTGTCACAGGGGGCTGGAATTTT
d_gene: TRBD1
v_gene: TRBV6-1
j_gene: TRBJ2-3
len: 11

CDR3aa: CASSHIRSYEQYF
CDR3nt: TGCGCCAGCAGCCACATTCGCAGCTACGAGCAGTACTTC
d_gene: .
v_gene: TRBV4-1
j_gene: TRBJ2-7
len: 13

CDR3aa: CASSYDRDSGNTIYF
CDR3nt: TGTGCCAGCAGTTATGACAGGGACTCTGGAAACACCATATATTTT
d_gene: TRBD1
v_gene: TRBV6-5
j_gene: TRBJ1-3
len: 15

CDR3aa: CASSRGTGDDYGYTF
CDR3nt: TGTGCCAGCAGTAGAGGGACAGGGGATGACTATGGCTACACCTTC
d_gene: TRBD1
v_gene: TRBV6-1
j_gene: TRBJ1-2
len: 15

CDR3aa: CASSAPREYNEQFF
CDR3nt: TGTGCCAGCAGCGCCCCCAGGGAATACAATGAGCAGTTCTTC
d_gene: .
v_gene: TRBV9
j_gene: TRBJ2-1
len: 14

CDR3aa: CASSPPGGETQYF
CDR3nt: TGTGCCAGCTCACCACCGGGGGGGGAGACCCAGTACTTC
d_gene: TRBD2
v_gene: TRBV18
j_gene: TRBJ2-5
len: 13

CDR3aa: CASSLGQARGETQYF
CDR3nt: TGCGCCAGCAGCCTTGGACAGGCCCGGGGAGAGACCCAGTACTTC
d_gene: TRBD1
v_gene: TRBV5-1
j_gene: TRBJ2-5
len: 15

CDR3aa: CASSSQDRVYGYTF
CDR3nt: TGCGCCAGCAGCTCCCAAGACAGGGTTTATGGCTACACCTTC
d_gene: TRBD1
v_gene: TRBV5-1
j_gene: TRBJ1-2
len: 14

CDR3aa: CASSQQDRNTGELFF
CDR3nt: TGTGCCAGCAGCCAACAAGACAGGAACACCGGGGAGCTGTTTTTT
d_gene: .
v_gene: TRBV4-2
j_gene: TRBJ2-2
len: 15

CDR3aa: CASSLLSTGEQFF
CDR3nt: TGCGCCAGCAGCCTTCTAAGCACGGGAGAGCAGTTCTTC
d_gene: .
v_gene: TRBV4-1
j_gene: TRBJ2-1
len: 13

CDR3aa: CASRGTDNTEAFF
CDR3nt: TGTGCCAGCAGAGGGACAGACAACACTGAAGCTTTCTTT
d_gene: TRBD1
v_gene: TRBV9
j_gene: TRBJ1-1
len: 13

CDR3aa: CASSPFRLAGEEQFF
CDR3nt: TGTGCCAGTAGTCCCTTCCGACTAGCGGGAGAAGAGCAGTTCTTC
d_gene: TRBD2
v_gene: TRBV19
j_gene: TRBJ2-1
len: 15

CDR3aa: CASSSGQGTGNTIYF
CDR3nt: TGCGCCAGCAGCTCGGGACAGGGGACTGGAAACACCATATATTTT
d_gene: TRBD1
v_gene: TRBV5-1
j_gene: TRBJ1-3
len: 15

CDR3aa: CASSPTGGIQDEQYF
CDR3nt: TGTGCCAGCAGTCCCACAGGGGGCATTCAGGACGAGCAGTACTTC
d_gene: TRBD1
v_gene: TRBV6-5
j_gene: TRBJ2-7
len: 15

CDR3aa: CASSRGSSNQPQHF
CDR3nt: TGTGCCAGCAGCAGGGGGAGTAGCAATCAGCCCCAGCATTTT
d_gene: TRBD1
v_gene: TRBV6-6
j_gene: TRBJ1-5
len: 14

CDR3aa: CASSQGRGGNTEAFF
CDR3nt: TGCGCCAGCAGCCAAGGTCGGGGGGGTAACACTGAAGCTTTCTTT
d_gene: .
v_gene: TRBV4-1
j_gene: TRBJ1-1
len: 15